The sequence of this T cell receptor (beta chain) was determined in a study of T cell changes during pregnancy in multiple sclerosis. Measured with immunoSEQ multiplex PCR; TCRdb has only the in-frame clones, and not every one. The sample records fewer than 55,000 clones, roughly 91% being singletons. V lost 2 bases to trimming and J lost 4 bases; unmatched junction nucleotides: 9. This CDR3 is 19 amino acids long. The germline CDR1 and CDR2 sequences are LGHNA and YSLEER. The source was CD8+ T cells from peripheral blood mononuclear cells, collected after pregnancy. The chain has TRBV4-3 and TRBJ2-2, with 14 bases aligning to TRBD2. The receptor comes from a female donor in good health, enrolled as a control in a pregnancy study. Here the CDR3 DNA reads TGCGCCAGCAGCCAATTCCCGGGACTAGCGGGGGCGGGCACCGGGGAGCTGTTTTTT. It encodes CASSQFPGLAGAGTGELFF.